This record concerns one T cell receptor (beta chain) sequence. Its antigen is not yet known. The junction departs from germline at one end; a sequencing error may be responsible. Within a library made for alpha chains, this beta chain is off target, and its count is uninformative. This sample is part of a study of spatial heterogeneity in lung cancer (dated by TCRdb to about 2019). Background for the entire study: Beta-chain transcripts were consistently detected in greater numbers than alpha-chain transcripts, which likely reflected higher beta-chain transcript abundance. In tumor regions, TCR transcript counts showed a strong correlation with a T cell transcriptional module score from matched bulk RNA-seq. In the raw uncorrected reads, each unique combination of TCR and UMI appeared on average more than ten times. In non-small cell lung cancer, the study quantitatively compared TCR alpha and beta repertoires across several tumor regions, matched nontumor lung, and blood. Nonsynonymous mutation counts, determined by whole-exome sequencing of tumor tissue, were related to TCR repertoire features. At surgery, around 200 tumor regions, 61 to 65 matched nontumor lung samples and 56 PBMC samples were TCR-sequenced for both alpha and beta chains. Paper-wide results and their limitations: Confirming at a functional level the hypothesis that regional TCRs recognize regional mutations was considered to require additional single-cell paired TCR alpha and beta sequencing. The number of expanded intratumoral alpha and beta TCRs correlated with the tumor nonsynonymous mutation count. Estimated TCR-seq coverage of tumor T cells was only 7% to 8.5% for alpha chains and approximately 14% for beta chains. Counts of ubiquitous and regional expanded TCRs correlated with counts of ubiquitous and regional nonsynonymous mutations, respectively.

Libraries were prepared through 5' RACE. Sequencing took place on a NextSeq 500. In the TCR library protocol, a unique molecular identifier was attached to each TCR cDNA molecule so that PCR and sequencing errors could be corrected. On the study's bioinformatics: Decombinator tools were used for TCR identification, UMI-based error correction and CDR3 extraction. TCRs above a frequency of 2 per 1,000, corresponding to the top 1% of the tumor frequency distribution, were defined as expanded. Expanded tumor TCRs statistically deemed absent (corrected P<0.05) from at least one tumor region were classed as regional, and all other expanded tumor TCRs were classed as ubiquitous. Renyi diversity was computed with the R vegan package after each repertoire had been subsampled 100 times to 5,000 TCRs. CDR3 similarity networks were built from amino acid triplet string-kernel similarity, with CDR3s being connected when pairwise similarity was above 0.82. The public sequencing data were trimmed at Q25 with fastp and processed into clonotypes with MiXCR by TCRdb, which kept only in-frame beta chains. Each entry merges the rows of one CDR3 protein and shows their most common DNA and genes. It is TCRdb's table, rather than the study itself, that gives the V and J calls and clone size. In all, the sample holds thousands of distinct CDR3 sequences, and 11% to 15% of those were seen once. Jointly, the top ten make up approximately 8.1% of the sample.

The CDR3 sequence holds 15 residues, the cysteine and phenylalanine included. Only the CDR3 DNA stays, 45 bases, in frame from base 1. The germline V gene sets CDR1 to LGHNA and CDR2 to YSLEER. The time point tag for this specimen amounts to: sample taken at primary tumor resection. The donors were 65 to 90 patients from the lung TRACERx cohort who had early-stage, untreated non-small cell lung cancer. For TCR sequencing, whole RNA was extracted from tumor and nontumor lung tissue, or from cryopreserved PBMC samples, and no cell sorting was done. Only patients for whom sufficient RNA was available from at least two tumor regions were selected for TCR sequencing. Before selection, tumor and adjacent nontumor lung specimens were reviewed by a lung pathologist.

The receptor was derived from a female donor with early-stage non-small cell lung cancer. The V gene is TRBV4-3 and the J gene is TRBJ2-1, with TRBD2 perhaps the D gene, on 5 matching bases. Sample: lung tumor tissue, taken at surgery. The CDR3 protein is CASNQGLGSYNEQFF. DNA sequence: TGCGCCAGCAACCAAGGACTGGGGTCCTACAATGAGCAGTTCTTC.